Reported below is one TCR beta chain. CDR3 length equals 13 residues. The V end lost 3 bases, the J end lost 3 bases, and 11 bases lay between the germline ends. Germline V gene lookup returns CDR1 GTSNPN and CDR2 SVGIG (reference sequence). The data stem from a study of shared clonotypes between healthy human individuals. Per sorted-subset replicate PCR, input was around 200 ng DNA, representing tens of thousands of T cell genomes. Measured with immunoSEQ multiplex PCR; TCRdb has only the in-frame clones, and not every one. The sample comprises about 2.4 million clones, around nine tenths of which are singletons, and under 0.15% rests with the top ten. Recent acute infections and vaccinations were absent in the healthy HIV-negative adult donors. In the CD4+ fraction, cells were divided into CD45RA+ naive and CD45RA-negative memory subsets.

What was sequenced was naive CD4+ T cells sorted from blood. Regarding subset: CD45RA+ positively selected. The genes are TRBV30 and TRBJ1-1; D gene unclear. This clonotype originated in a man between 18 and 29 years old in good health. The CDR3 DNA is TGTGCCTGGAGCCCCCCAAGGTACACTGAAGCTTTCTTT. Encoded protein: CAWSPPRYTEAFF.